This T cell receptor (beta chain) was found in a study of blood T cell repertoires in COVID-19. Study context: Specimens from acute and convalescent COVID-19 originated in the United States, Italy and Spain. Nucleic acid was either cDNA or gDNA, and it came from T cells, B-cell-depleted T cells, or PBMCs.

V lost 7 bases and J lost 4, with 19 bases in between. This CDR3 is 15 amino acids long. CDR1 SEHNR and CDR2 FQNEAQ come from the germline V gene (reference sequence). The authors' processing: Reference gene primers were amplified, and this amplification served to estimate nucleated cell counts. Assay used: immunoSEQ multiplex PCR; TCRdb lists only in-frame clones, some missing. The V and J calls and clone size are taken from that table; D and trimming were inferred from the DNA. The sample yields about 73,000 clones, 90% seen once. This TCR came from a woman older than 75 with active or convalescent COVID-19. Sequencing input: peripheral blood. This chain uses TRBV7-9 with TRBJ1-2; D is perhaps TRBD1 (6 bases). The CDR3, as DNA: TGTGCCAGCACCTCCCTACAGGGAACGTCCTATGGCTACACCTTC. As protein: CASTSLQGTSYGYTF.